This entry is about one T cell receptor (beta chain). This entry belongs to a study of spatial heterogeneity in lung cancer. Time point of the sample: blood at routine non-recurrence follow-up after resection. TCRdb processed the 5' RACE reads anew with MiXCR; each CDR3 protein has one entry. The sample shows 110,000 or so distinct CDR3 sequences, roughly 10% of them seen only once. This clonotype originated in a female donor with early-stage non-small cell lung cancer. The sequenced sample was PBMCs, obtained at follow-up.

The CDR3 sequence is CAISDRGNSPLHF. As DNA, the CDR3 is TGTGCCATCAGTGACAGGGGAAATTCACCCCTCCACTTT. The V gene is TRBV10-3, the J gene TRBJ1-6, with TRBD1 as a possible D gene (6 bases). The CDR3 is made up of 13 amino acids. Trimming removed 3 bases from V and 7 bases from J, with 7 bases in between. Looked up from germline, CDR1 is ENHRY and CDR2 is SYGVKD.